This T cell receptor beta chain was recorded in a study of technical replicates of blood from several donors. Assay used: immunoSEQ multiplex PCR; TCRdb lists only in-frame clones, some missing. The sample holds 58,000 or so clones; around 87% are singletons and the top ten take roughly 5.3%. The CDR3 covers 14 residues. V was cut by 3 bases and J by 6 bases, with 12 bases left in between. Germline lookup yields CDR1 SNHLY and CDR2 FYNNEI. Sequencing was done on a sample of PBMCs. The genes are TRBV2 and TRBJ2-1; a possible D gene is TRBD1 (5 bases). This TCR derives from a human donor in good health. Some clones in this sample may be carry-over from other donors' samples. The CDR3 reads CASSEQGRGNEQFF. The CDR3 bases are TGTGCCAGCAGTGAGCAGGGAAGGGGCAATGAGCAGTTCTTC.